A selection of T cell receptor beta chains follows, all from one sample in a study of identical twins. Each CDR3 protein is one row after TCRdb ran MiXCR on the 5' RACE reads. The sample contains 450,000 to 650,000 distinct CDR3 sequences, over 8.5% of which appear only once. In addition, the sample was reused for a study of yellow fever vaccine responses in identical twins.

Sequenced material: PBMCs. The receptors originated from a woman aged 18-35 years in good health. Both conserved end residues are part of each CDR3. The D gene is left open where the match is weak. Clone size is not always given. Where it is, it says once, few, many or a class for expanded clones.

CDR3nt,CDR3aa,abundance,j_gene,d_gene,v_gene
TGCGCCAGCAGCTTTGACAGAGTCCCCTACGAGCAGTACTTC,CASSFDRVPYEQYF,many,TRBJ2-7,.,TRBV5-1
TGCAGTGCTAGAGATATCCAGGGGACTAATGAAAAACTGTTTTTT,CSARDIQGTNEKLFF,few,TRBJ1-4,.,TRBV20-1
TGTGCCATCAGGGACACAGGACTCGAGAACACTGAAGCTTTCTTT,CAIRDTGLENTEAFF,.,TRBJ1-1,.,TRBV10-3
TGTGCCAGCAGCCAGACGAACTACAGGGTATCGGCAGATACGCAGTATTTT,CASSQTNYRVSADTQYF,many,TRBJ2-3,.,TRBV6-1
TGTGCCAGCAGTTTGGGCAGAAACTACGAGCAGTACTTC,CASSLGRNYEQYF,many,TRBJ2-7,.,TRBV28
TGCAGTGCTAGGTTACAGGGGGCCTGGGCCGGGGAGCTGTTTTTT,CSARLQGAWAGELFF,.,TRBJ2-2,TRBD1,TRBV20-1
TGTGCCAGCAGCCCACAGGGGGGTTATAATTCACCCCTCCACTTT,CASSPQGGYNSPLHF,few,TRBJ1-6,TRBD1,TRBV7-2
TGTGCCAGCAGTTTGAGGGGAGGGGGCTTTACTGAAGCTTTCTTT,CASSLRGGGFTEAFF,many,TRBJ1-1,TRBD1,TRBV28
TGCAGCGTTGTAGCGAGCGGGATAGGTGAGCAGTTCTTC,CSVVASGIGEQFF,few,TRBJ2-1,TRBD2,TRBV29-1
TGTGCCAGCAGTTCGAGGGGCAGTAATTCACCCCTCCACTTT,CASSSRGSNSPLHF,.,TRBJ1-6,.,TRBV12-3/TRBV12-4
TGCAGTGCTAGTGAGGGGGCATTAGACACCGGGGAGCTGTTTTTT,CSASEGALDTGELFF,.,TRBJ2-2,TRBD1,TRBV20-1
TGCAGTGCTAGAGATCTGGGAAACGCCCTTTTACCGACCGGCGGGGAGCTGTTTTTT,CSARDLGNALLPTGGELFF,few,TRBJ2-2,.,TRBV20-1
TGTGCCAGCAGTTTTGCAGAATACGAGCAGTACTTC,CASSFAEYEQYF,many,TRBJ2-7,.,TRBV28
TGCGCCAGCAGCCAAGGACAGGGCAATGAAAAACTGTTTTTT,CASSQGQGNEKLFF,many,TRBJ1-4,TRBD1,TRBV4-1
TGTGCCAGCAGCTATCGTCAGGACACGGAGACCCAGTACTTC,CASSYRQDTETQYF,many,TRBJ2-5,.,TRBV12-3/TRBV12-4
TGTGCCATCAGGGGGAGTAGCGGGAGCCACGAGCAGTACTTC,CAIRGSSGSHEQYF,few,TRBJ2-7,TRBD2,TRBV10-3
TGTGCCAGCAGTTTATTGGGGTTTAGAAACACCATATATTTT,CASSLLGFRNTIYF,.,TRBJ1-3,.,TRBV28
TGTGCCAGCAGTTTAAATCCGGGGATCGGTTCCCACAATGAGCAGTTCTTC,CASSLNPGIGSHNEQFF,.,TRBJ2-1,.,TRBV27
TGTGCCAGCAGCTTAGATTCGGGTATGAACACTGAAGCTTTCTTT,CASSLDSGMNTEAFF,many,TRBJ1-1,.,TRBV7-9
TGTGCCAGCAGCTTAGTAGCGGCCGCCTACAATGAGCAGTTCTTC,CASSLVAAAYNEQFF,many,TRBJ2-1,.,TRBV7-9
TGTGCCAGCAGGCACCGCGGGACAGGGGGTGGAAACACCATATATTTT,CASRHRGTGGGNTIYF,many,TRBJ1-3,TRBD1,TRBV7-9
TGTGCCAGCTCACCACGCTCCATCAGGCGCGGGGAGCTGTTTTTT,CASSPRSIRRGELFF,few,TRBJ2-2,.,TRBV18
TGTGCCAGCAGCACAATCTTGACAGTCACCCGGGGAGATACGCAGTATTTT,CASSTILTVTRGDTQYF,.,TRBJ2-3,.,TRBV6-2/TRBV6-3
TGCAGTGCTAGTTTGACGGGAGGGTGGAATGAGCAGTTCTTC,CSASLTGGWNEQFF,.,TRBJ2-1,TRBD2,TRBV20-1
TGCAGTGCCGTGGGACGGAACCAAGAGACCCAGTACTTC,CSAVGRNQETQYF,many,TRBJ2-5,.,TRBV20-1
TGTGCCAGCAGTGCTGCTGGATACGAGCAGTACTTC,CASSAAGYEQYF,few,TRBJ2-7,.,TRBV12-3/TRBV12-4
TGTGCCAGCAGTGATAGCAGAAGACCGGGGGTCACCCTCAACTATGGCTACACCTTC,CASSDSRRPGVTLNYGYTF,.,TRBJ1-2,.,TRBV2
TGCAGTGCTAGAACCCATCTAGCGGGAGTAGTACACAATGAGCAGTTCTTC,CSARTHLAGVVHNEQFF,.,TRBJ2-1,TRBD2,TRBV20-1
TGTGCCAGCAGTTACAGGGGCCAGCCCCAGCATTTT,CASSYRGQPQHF,.,TRBJ1-5,TRBD1,TRBV27
TGTGCCAGCAGGGGACAGGGGTTATTTGCCAACGTCCTGACTTTC,CASRGQGLFANVLTF,few,TRBJ2-6,TRBD1,TRBV6-1
TGTGCCAGCAGTCTCCACTATGACTCCACTGAAGCTTTCTTT,CASSLHYDSTEAFF,many,TRBJ1-1,.,TRBV6-4